These 29 T cell receptor beta chains share one sample of origin, sequenced in a study of shared clonotypes between healthy human individuals. Repertoires were generated with immunoSEQ multiplex PCR, while TCRdb's copy carries only in-frame clones and drops some. In the table there are almost 750,000 clones, 72% of which are singletons. Input material: memory CD4+ T cells sorted from blood. The subset was: CD45RA-negative fraction. The source is a woman in her thirties in good health.

This clone showed up just once. The V call is TRBV28, the J call TRBJ2-1; D may be TRBD2 (6 bases). CDR1 and CDR2 (germline): MDHEN, SYDVKM. The CDR3 sequence is 15 residues long. Trimming left V 3 bases short and J 8 bases short, with 17 bases between. The CDR3 DNA follows: TGTGCCAGCAGTTTGGCGGGGCCCCGAGGGGATGAGCAGTTCTTC. Amino acid sequence: CASSLAGPRGDEQFF.

This clone occurred a few times. This chain uses TRBV5-1 with TRBJ2-3; the D is unclear. With 2 bases removed from V and 1 base from J, the gap between germline ends came to 8 bases. The germline V gene has CDR1 SGHRS and CDR2 YFSETQ. This CDR3 region has 14 residues. The CDR3 protein is CASSFTARTDTQYF. The CDR3 DNA reads as TGCGCCAGCAGCTTTACGGCTCGCACAGATACGCAGTATTTT.

This clone was found many times. This sequence joins TRBV5-1 and TRBJ2-6, with D uncertain. The CDR3 loop spans 16 amino acids. V gave up 1 base and J gave up 2 bases, with 10 bases separating them. Germline V lookup: CDR1 SGHRS, CDR2 YFSETQ. The CDR3 region has the DNA TGCGCCAGCAGCTTGTCCGTACTCCCTGGGGCCAACGTCCTGACTTTC. Its translation: CASSLSVLPGANVLTF.

CDR3 DNA sequence: TGCGCCAGCAGCCAAGATCCTTCGGGGGCTAAAGAGACCCAGTACTTC. It encodes CASSQDPSGAKETQYF. This chain connects TRBV4-1 to TRBJ2-5; D may correspond to TRBD1 or TRBD2 (6 bases each). The CDR3 contains 16 residues. The V end lost 0 bases, the J end lost 3 bases, and 14 bases lay between the germline ends. Per the germline V gene, CDR1 is MGHRA and CDR2 is YSYEKL.

The rearrangement links TRBV19 to TRBJ2-7; 9 bases match TRBD1. CDR1 LNHDA and CDR2 SQIVND come from the germline V gene (reference sequence). This CDR3 has 13 residues. Unmatched junction bases numbered 7, after V lost 7 bases and J lost 6 bases. Here the CDR3 reads CASISGQGSEQYF. The CDR3 nucleotides are TGTGCCAGTATCTCGGGACAGGGTAGCGAGCAGTACTTC.

The table lists this clone with many counts. The identical CDR3 is also encoded by other nucleotide sequences in the sample. The gene calls are TRBV18 and TRBJ1-1; D is unclear. The CDR3 runs to 14 residues. Germline lookup yields CDR1 KGHSH and CDR2 LQKENI. V gave up 2 bases and J gave up 1 base, with 8 bases separating them. CDR3 loop: CASSPTTANTEAFF. CDR3 DNA: TGTGCCAGCTCACCAACAACAGCGAACACTGAAGCTTTCTTT.

The chain carries TRBV6-7 and TRBJ2-3; tentatively, D is TRBD2 (6 bases). TRBV6-7 is identified as an open reading frame with a role that is uncertain. V was shortened by 0 bases and J by 2 bases, with 15 bases between the two germline ends. The CDR3 has 17 residues. CDR3 amino acids: CASSYSGLAQFTDTQYF. CDR3 DNA: TGTGCCAGCAGTTACTCGGGGCTAGCGCAGTTCACAGATACGCAGTATTTT.

In its sample, this clone was seen a few times. The chain couples TRBV7-6 to TRBJ2-7; D might be TRBD1 or TRBD2, each matching 5 bases. The V end was cut by 3 bases, the J end by 4 bases, with 10 bases between. Germline lookup yields CDR1 SGHVS and CDR2 FNYEAQ. The CDR3 loop spans 13 amino acids. The CDR3, as DNA: TGTGCCAGCAGCTTGGGACCAGGATACGAGCAGTACTTC. Translating gives CASSLGPGYEQYF.

The chain couples TRBV5-4 to TRBJ2-5; D perhaps matches TRBD2 (5 bases). Deletions cut 5 bases from V and 1 base from J, with 21 bases between. CDR1 is SGHNT and CDR2 is YYREEE in the germline V gene (reference sequence). This CDR3 spans 17 amino acids. The CDR3 is CASSLTIQAGFQETQYF. The CDR3 DNA follows: TGTGCCAGCAGTCTAACAATCCAGGCGGGTTTCCAAGAGACCCAGTACTTC.

The chain couples TRBV27 to TRBJ2-1; perhaps TRBD2 as D (5 bases). Deletions cut 3 bases from V and 5 bases from J, with 11 bases between. The CDR3 covers 14 residues. Germline V gives CDR1 MNHEY, CDR2 SMNVEV (reference sequence). CDR3 loop: CASSFRLANNEQFF. The CDR3 DNA follows: TGTGCCAGCAGTTTTCGGCTAGCCAACAATGAGCAGTTCTTC.

A word on this clone: A much larger clone sits a single nucleotide away, making a read error possible. Other DNA sequences in the sample encode the same CDR3. The rearrangement uses TRBV5-1 and TRBJ2-5; D remains unclear. The CDR3 loop spans 11 amino acids. The V end was cut by 2 bases, the J end by 3 bases, with 2 bases between. CDR1 and CDR2 (germline): SGHRS, YFSETQ. DNA for the CDR3: TGCGCCAGCAGCTTTGAAGAGACCCAGTACTTC. The encoded protein is CASSFEETQYF.

The chain carries TRBV27 and TRBJ2-7, with D maybe TRBD1 (5 bases). The CDR3 is 13 amino acids. From germline, CDR1 is MNHEY and CDR2 SMNVEV (reference sequence). V was pared by 6 bases and J by 4 bases, with 13 bases between. Here the CDR3 reads CASRTHQGYEQYF. DNA for the CDR3: TGTGCCAGCAGAACACACCAGGGTTACGAGCAGTACTTC.

This clone turned up a few times. J is TRBJ2-3 and V is TRBV14; 7 positions match TRBD1. CDR3 length equals 13 residues. Trimming cost V 6 bases and J 0 bases; bases outside gene matches: 0. Germline lookup yields CDR1 SGHDN and CDR2 FVKESK. The CDR3 coding sequence is TGTGCCAGCAGGGGACAGAGCACAGATACGCAGTATTTT. It encodes CASRGQSTDTQYF.

This clone occurred once. The V and J genes are TRBV28 and TRBJ1-1; D uncertain. There are 15 residues in the CDR3. Trimming shortened V by 5 bases and J by 5 bases, and 18 bases separated the two germline ends. Germline V lookup: CDR1 MDHEN, CDR2 SYDVKM. CDR3 DNA sequence: TGTGCCAGCAGTCTTTACTCTTTGGGCGGGACTGAAGCTTTCTTT. Translation: CASSLYSLGGTEAFF.

The genes are TRBV7-6 and TRBJ2-3, with TRBD1 identical over 8 bases. V trimming: 1 base; J trimming: 3 bases; junction bases outside the gene matches: 6. This CDR3 contains 16 residues. Germline V gene lookup returns CDR1 SGHVS and CDR2 FNYEAQ. CDR3 in DNA: TGTGCCAGCAGCTTAGGCCGGACAGGGAATACAGATACGCAGTATTTT. Encoded protein: CASSLGRTGNTDTQYF.

The chain uses TRBV7-9 and TRBJ2-3; TRBD1 might be the D (6 bases). Trimming removed 4 bases from V and 2 bases from J, with 13 bases in between. The germline gives CDR1 SEHNR, CDR2 FQNEAQ (reference sequence). The CDR3 runs to 15 residues. Here the CDR3 reads CASSSGDVDTDTQYF. The CDR3 DNA reads as TGTGCCAGCAGCTCAGGGGACGTGGACACAGATACGCAGTATTTT.

The chain employs TRBV28 and TRBJ2-7; 12 nucleotides agree with TRBD2. Germline lookup yields CDR1 MDHEN and CDR2 SYDVKM. V lost 6 bases, J lost 3 bases, and 6 bases stayed unmatched. This CDR3 comprises 15 residues. The CDR3 DNA reads as TGTGCCAGCAGGCTAGCGGGAGGGCCTATCTACGAGCAGTACTTC. It specifies CASRLAGGPIYEQYF.

Worth noting for this clone: A junction boundary mismatches the germline segment, possibly from a read error. CDR3 bases: TGTGCCAGCTCCCCACAGGGAAGGGAGAACACCGGGGAGCTGTTTTTT. Its translation: CASSPQGRENTGELFF. The chain recombines TRBV18 with TRBJ2-2; a possible D gene is TRBD1 (6 bases). Germline V gene data show CDR1 as KGHSH and CDR2 as LQKENI. The CDR3 sequence is 16 residues long.

This clone was observed a few times. This chain links TRBV13 with TRBJ1-6, with 7 bases matching TRBD1. There are 16 residues in the CDR3. Germline loops: CDR1 PRHDT, CDR2 FYEKMQ (reference sequence). The V and J ends lost 4 bases and 6 bases, in that order; junction bases with no gene match: 9. The CDR3 DNA follows: TGTGCCAGCAGCTCCACAGAGGGACAGCTTAATTCACCCCTCCACTTT. Residues: CASSSTEGQLNSPLHF.

The V call is TRBV4-2, the J call TRBJ2-1; the D is unclear. This CDR3 comprises 14 residues. V dropped 0 bases and J dropped 7 bases, with 10 bases sitting between them. Germline loops: CDR1 LGHNA, CDR2 YNFKEQ. In nucleotides, the CDR3 is TGTGCCAGCAGCCAAGATAACCCCAGTAATGAGCAGTTCTTC. This sequence encodes CASSQDNPSNEQFF.

The rearrangement links TRBV10-3 to TRBJ2-1; tentatively, D is TRBD1 or TRBD2 (5 bases each). Looked up from germline, CDR1 is ENHRY and CDR2 is SYGVKD. The CDR3 length is 14 residues. V lost 3 bases to trimming and J lost 9 bases, with 15 bases between them. For the CDR3, the DNA is TGTGCCATCAGTGACGGGACCGGTCGTAGTGAGCAGTTCTTC. This gives the protein CAISDGTGRSEQFF.

This chain joins TRBV28 and TRBJ2-2, with a possible D match to TRBD2 (6 bases). The CDR3 has 15 amino acids. Germline V gene data show CDR1 as MDHEN and CDR2 as SYDVKM. V was trimmed by 10 bases and J by 4 bases, leaving 19 bases between them. The CDR3 DNA follows: TGTGCCACCTACCCTTTCGGGAGAGGCACCGGGGAGCTGTTTTTT. It yields the protein CATYPFGRGTGELFF.

This clone was observed a handful of times. V usage is TRBV11-2 and J usage is TRBJ2-1, with 11 bases that match TRBD2. Germline loops: CDR1 SGHAT, CDR2 FQNNGV. Trimming at V came to 3 bases and at J to 7 bases, leaving 8 bases not matched to a gene. CDR3 length equals 16 residues. The CDR3 DNA follows: TGTGCCAGCAGCTTCGGAAGACTAGCGGGAACGAATGAGCAGTTCTTC. Amino acid sequence: CASSFGRLAGTNEQFF.

This chain connects TRBV23-1 to TRBJ2-7, with 8 bases aligning to TRBD1. TRBV23-1 is recorded as an ORF, its role being uncertain. This CDR3 comprises 14 residues. The trim removed 6 bases at V and 3 bases at J, leaving 7 bases unmatched. The CDR3 bases are TGCGCCAGCAGATGGGACAGGCTCGACTACGAGCAGTACTTC. This codes for CASRWDRLDYEQYF.

The chain employs TRBV4-1 and TRBJ1-2; 11 bases fit TRBD1. Germline V gives CDR1 MGHRA, CDR2 YSYEKL. The CDR3 consists of 15 residues. Unmatched junction bases numbered 6, after V lost 3 bases and J lost 6 bases. The CDR3: CASSHYGQGANGYTF. The DNA for the CDR3 is TGCGCCAGCAGCCACTATGGACAGGGGGCCAATGGCTACACCTTC.

The chain has TRBV9 and TRBJ2-2; weak D call: TRBD2 (6 bases). This CDR3 has 17 residues. Germline CDR1 SGDLS, CDR2 YYNGEE. V was cut by 2 bases and J by 2 bases, with 16 bases left in between. CDR3 in amino acids: CASSVNRVGGNTGELFF. The CDR3 nucleotides are TGTGCCAGCAGCGTCAACCGAGTGGGGGGAAACACCGGGGAGCTGTTTTTT.

This sequence joins TRBV19 and TRBJ2-7, with D possibly being TRBD2 (6 bases). The CDR3 length is 15 residues. Germline V gene lookup returns CDR1 LNHDA and CDR2 SQIVND (reference sequence). The germline V and J ends were trimmed by 5 bases and 1 base, with 15 bases remaining between them. In DNA form, the CDR3 reads TGTGCCAGTAGTCCCTATGGGCGGGGTTCCTACGAGCAGTACTTC. This translates into CASSPYGRGSYEQYF.

This clone was observed many times. This specimen includes other DNA sequences encoding the same CDR3. The V gene is TRBV4-2, the J gene TRBJ2-7; TRBD2 matches at 11 bases. Germline assignment: CDR1 LGHNA and CDR2 YNFKEQ. The CDR3 loop spans 15 amino acids. The V and J ends lost 3 bases and 4 bases, in that order; junction bases with no gene match: 5. CDR3 amino acids: CASSQGLAETYEQYF. In DNA, the CDR3 is TGTGCCAGCAGCCAGGGACTAGCGGAGACTTACGAGCAGTACTTC.

This chain connects TRBV14 to TRBJ1-6; a weak D match, TRBD1 (6 bases). The germline V and J ends were trimmed by 3 bases and 8 bases, with 8 bases remaining between them. The CDR3 runs to 13 residues. Germline V CDR1 and CDR2: SGHDN, FVKESK. The CDR3 DNA sequence: TGTGCCAGCAGCCACCGGACAGATTCACCCCTCCACTTT. Translated, it gives CASSHRTDSPLHF.